This TCR beta chain was sequenced during a study of Ad26.COV2.S vaccination and SARS-CoV-2 variants. Study-level background: Trial arm assignment for the donor was COV1001 Ad26.COV2.S. Study-wide results and limits: The placebo group had lower spike-specific TCR breadth than the vaccine recipients did. Reported post-vaccination CD8+ and CD4+ T cell responses to spike showed substantial breadth.

The CDR3 has 15 amino acids. The V segment lost 4 bases and the J segment 8 bases; nucleotides outside the gene matches: 11. The germline gives CDR1 SGDLS, CDR2 YYNGEE. With regard to this clone: Its specificity is unknown.

The method was immunoSEQ multiplex PCR; TCRdb's version includes in-frame clones alone and lacks a portion of them. This table has 300,000 to 400,000 clones, 80% to 90% appearing once. Indicated treatment: about 20 received Ad26.COV2.S at low or high dose, single or two shots; a few received placebo; per-sample allocation not given. At day 63 after the first vaccine or placebo injection, samples were drawn. This sequence was found in a person between 18 and 59 years old who received the Ad26.COV2.S COVID-19 vaccine or a placebo. The starting material was peripheral blood, obtained in a trial of Ad26.COV2.S vaccine versus placebo. The chain has TRBV9 and TRBJ1-4; 7 bases align to TRBD1. The DNA for the CDR3 is TGTGCCAGCAGCTCTCAGACAGGGCCACAGGAAAAACTGTTTTTT. As protein: CASSSQTGPQEKLFF.